What follows are 32 T cell receptor beta chains derived from one specimen sequenced in a study of identical twins. MiXCR, applied by TCRdb to the 5' RACE reads, yields one record per CDR3 protein. The sample shows 250,000 to 300,000 distinct CDR3 sequences, about 8% of them seen only once. The data also belong to a second study, concerning yellow fever vaccine responses in identical twins.

Sequenced material: CD8+ T cells sorted from blood. The origin of the receptors is a woman in her late teens or twenties in good health.

This clonotype was found many times. The V gene is TRBV18, the J gene TRBJ2-3; tentatively, D is TRBD2 (7 bases). Germline V CDR1 and CDR2: KGHSH, LQKENI. The germline V and J ends were trimmed by 0 bases and 3 bases, with 16 bases remaining between them. The CDR3 totals 17 residues. As DNA, the CDR3 is TGTGCCAGCTCACCACCGGAGGGGGGGGCCGGGACAGATACGCAGTATTTT. It encodes CASSPPEGGAGTDTQYF.

In the case of this clonotype: One junction end disagrees with the germline gene, perhaps due to a read error. V gene TRBV2 combines with J gene TRBJ2-2, with 10 positions matching TRBD2. The CDR3 covers 19 residues. CDR1 is SNHLY and CDR2 is FYNNEI in the germline V gene. The CDR3 is CTSSRRRQGTSDYTGELFF. The DNA for the CDR3 is TGTACCAGCAGTCGGCGGCGACAGGGGACTAGCGATTACACCGGGGAGCTGTTTTTT.

This clonotype was seen a handful of times. The chain joins TRBV30 to TRBJ2-6, with D unresolved. The V gene lost 4 bases and the J gene lost 3 bases, with 10 bases spanning the gap. Germline CDR1 and CDR2: GTSNPN and SVGIG (reference sequence). The CDR3 covers 14 residues. The DNA for the CDR3 is TGTGCCTGGAATAACGGTGGTGGGGCCAACGTCCTGACTTTC. Translating it yields CAWNNGGGANVLTF.

This clonotype was counted between two and nine times. The chain employs TRBV4-1 and TRBJ1-4; 7 positions match TRBD1. The CDR3 is 15 residues long. Germline trimming cut 4 bases from V and 8 bases from J; bases unmatched to any gene: 10. Germline V gene data show CDR1 as MGHRA and CDR2 as YSYEKL. CDR3 coding DNA: TGCGCCAGCAGCCCCGGGGCAGGGGGTTGGGAAAAACTGTTTTTT. Translated, it gives CASSPGAGGWEKLFF.

The CDR3, as DNA: TGTGCCAGCAGTTTAGCGCCCTCGGGACAGCCGAACGAAAAACTGTTTTTT. As protein: CASSLAPSGQPNEKLFF. The rearrangement joins TRBV12-3 or TRBV12-4 to TRBJ1-4, with TRBD1 identical over 7 bases. The CDR3 consists of 17 residues. V lost 0 bases to trimming and J lost 8 bases; unmatched junction nucleotides: 12.

This chain uses TRBV20-1 with TRBJ2-5, with D unresolved. The V gene's germline CDR1 is DFQATT and CDR2 SNEGSKA (reference sequence). The V end lost 0 bases, the J end lost 0 bases, and 11 bases lay between the germline ends. The CDR3 is made up of 15 amino acids. The CDR3 reads CSARDVQRYQETQYF. The CDR3, as DNA: TGCAGTGCTAGAGATGTACAACGGTACCAAGAGACCCAGTACTTC.

Of note for this clonotype: This CDR3 fails to terminate in the conserved phenylalanine or tryptophan, so it likely reflects a read error. V is TRBV6-5 and J is TRBJ2-2; D gene unclear. The germline V and J ends were trimmed by 0 bases and 6 bases, with 8 bases remaining between them. From germline, CDR1 is MNHEY and CDR2 SVGAGI. This CDR3 is built from 14 residues. CDR3 sequence reads: CASSYSTSPGELFL. CDR3 coding DNA: TGTGCCAGCAGTTACTCGACGAGTCCCGGGGAGCTGTTTCTT.

In its sample, this clonotype was seen many times. V is TRBV29-1 and J is TRBJ2-1; D is undetermined. Germline V CDR1 and CDR2: SQVTM, ANQGSEA. The V gene lost 3 bases and the J gene lost 2 bases, with 14 bases spanning the gap. The CDR3 totals 15 residues. The CDR3 is CSVEGGLQPYNEQFF. The DNA for the CDR3 is TGCAGCGTTGAGGGTGGGCTACAGCCCTACAATGAGCAGTTCTTC.

There are many counts of this clonotype. This chain uses TRBV24-1 with TRBJ2-7; a weak D match, TRBD2 (7 bases). Germline V gives CDR1 KGHDR, CDR2 SFDVKD. The CDR3 consists of 12 residues. Trimming left V 8 bases short and J 3 bases short, with 10 bases between. As DNA, the CDR3 is TGTGCCACCATAGGGGGGGACTACGAGCAGTACTTC. This translates into CATIGGDYEQYF.

This clonotype was recorded many times. CDR3 residues: CASSLAYSPRLAGDYEQYF. As DNA, the CDR3 is TGCGCCAGCAGCTTGGCCTACTCCCCCAGACTAGCGGGCGATTACGAGCAGTACTTC. The J gene is TRBJ2-7, the V gene TRBV5-1; 10 nucleotides match TRBD2. After removal of 0 bases from V and 4 bases from J, the junction contained 16 bases not matched to a gene. This CDR3 is 19 amino acids long. Germline V lookup: CDR1 SGHRS, CDR2 YFSETQ.

This clonotype was found many times. CDR3 bases: TGTGCCATCAGTGAAGTGGACAGTTACAATGAGCAGTTCTTC. It encodes CAISEVDSYNEQFF. This chain uses TRBV10-3 with TRBJ2-1, with a tentative D call TRBD1 (6 bases). There are 14 residues in the CDR3. V shed 3 bases and J shed 4 bases, with 10 bases lying between them. Per the germline V gene, CDR1 is ENHRY and CDR2 is SYGVKD.

This clonotype has only a few counts. J is TRBJ2-3 and V is TRBV29-1; D call uncertain. This CDR3 spans 13 amino acids. V lost 4 bases and J 2 bases, leaving 10 bases between the germline ends. Germline V lookup: CDR1 SQVTM, CDR2 ANQGSEA. This chain's CDR3 is CSVVSESTDTQYF. CDR3 coding DNA: TGCAGCGTTGTGTCAGAATCCACAGATACGCAGTATTTT.

This clonotype was detected a few times. The chain's CDR3 is CSAREIRTGYNEQFF. As DNA, the CDR3 is TGCAGTGCTAGAGAGATTCGGACAGGTTACAATGAGCAGTTCTTC. This sequence joins TRBV20-1 and TRBJ2-1, with TRBD1 identical over 7 bases. Germline V lookup: CDR1 DFQATT, CDR2 SNEGSKA (reference sequence). The CDR3 loop spans 15 amino acids. V lost 0 bases, J lost 4 bases, and 6 bases stayed unmatched.

This chain uses TRBV9 with TRBJ2-3; 11 nucleotides match TRBD2. Trimming cost V 4 bases and J 4 bases; bases outside gene matches: 5. Germline loops: CDR1 SGDLS, CDR2 YYNGEE. The CDR3 has 15 amino acids. This CDR3 is CASSTLAGDSDTQYF. The CDR3 bases are TGTGCCAGCAGCACACTAGCGGGGGACTCAGATACGCAGTATTTT.

In this sample, this clonotype turned up many times. The chain combines TRBV7-9 with TRBJ2-7; tentative D call: TRBD2 (6 bases). CDR3 size: 14 residues. Trimming cost V 1 base and J 0 bases, with 7 bases left between them. Germline loops: CDR1 SEHNR, CDR2 FQNEAQ (reference sequence). This CDR3 is CASSLVGGSYEQYF. CDR3 in DNA: TGTGCCAGCAGCTTAGTCGGGGGCTCCTACGAGCAGTACTTC.

This clonotype appeared many times. The chain uses TRBV12-3 or TRBV12-4 and TRBJ2-2; D is undetermined. The CDR3 contains 14 residues. Trimming took off 7 bases at V and 2 bases at J, with 11 bases between the two ends. This CDR3 is CASTQELNTGELFF. The CDR3 bases are TGTGCCAGCACCCAAGAACTAAACACCGGGGAGCTGTTTTTT.

V gene TRBV29-1 combines with J gene TRBJ2-7; D is ambiguous. Germline lookup yields CDR1 SQVTM and CDR2 ANQGSEA. This CDR3 has 10 amino acids. V lost 4 bases and J lost 3, with 4 bases in between. The CDR3 loop is CSVVGYEQYF. Written as DNA, the CDR3 is TGCAGCGTTGTGGGCTACGAGCAGTACTTC.

The chain combines TRBV9 with TRBJ2-2; D remains ambiguous. This CDR3 is built from 13 residues. V gave up 4 bases and J gave up 7 bases, with 11 bases separating them. The V gene's germline CDR1 is SGDLS and CDR2 YYNGEE. The CDR3 coding sequence is TGTGCCAGCAGCCCCCAACAAAGCGGGGAGCTGTTTTTT. This gives the protein CASSPQQSGELFF.

The chain has TRBV7-9 and TRBJ2-2, with 8 positions matching TRBD2. There are 16 residues in the CDR3. J lost 13 bases, V lost 5 bases, and 18 bases had no gene match. Germline assignment: CDR1 SEHNR and CDR2 FQNEAQ (reference sequence). CDR3 residues: CASSTRRDSGEDGLFF. CDR3 coding DNA: TGTGCCAGCAGCACCCGAAGGGATAGCGGGGAAGACGGGCTGTTTTTT.

A few counts support this clonotype. The chain joins TRBV7-2 to TRBJ1-3, with D possibly being TRBD1 (5 bases). The CDR3 is 15 amino acids. The V and J ends lost 3 bases and 4 bases respectively, with 13 bases between them. CDR1 SGHTA and CDR2 FQGNSA come from the germline V gene. The CDR3 DNA reads TGTGCCAGCAGCTTGGGACCATCCGACGGAAACACCATATATTTT. Translating it yields CASSLGPSDGNTIYF. The variable domain in full, completed from reference TRBV7-2 and TRBJ1-3, reads GAGVSQSPSNKVTEKGKDVELRCDPISGHTALYWYRQSLGQGLEFLIYFQGNSAPDKSGLPSDRFSAERTGGSVSTLTIQRTQQEDSAVYLCASSLGPSDGNTIYFGEGSWLTVV.

This clonotype has a handful of counts. The chain employs TRBV13 and TRBJ2-7; TRBD2 aligns across 9 bases. The germline V gene encodes CDR1 PRHDT and CDR2 FYEKMQ (reference sequence). V was pared by 0 bases and J by 2 bases, with 5 bases of the junction left unmatched. There are 16 residues in the CDR3. In DNA form, the CDR3 reads TGTGCCAGCAGCTTAGGCGAGACTAGCGGACCCTACGAGCAGTACTTC. It encodes CASSLGETSGPYEQYF.

The V and J genes are TRBV10-3 and TRBJ2-1; D is possibly TRBD1 (6 bases). The V gene's germline CDR1 is ENHRY and CDR2 SYGVKD. Trimming shortened V by 3 bases and J by 7 bases, and 7 bases separated the two germline ends. The CDR3 is made up of 12 amino acids. The CDR3, as DNA: TGTGCCATCAGTGAAACAGGGAATGAGCAGTTCTTC. It translates to CAISETGNEQFF.

The chain employs TRBV5-1 and TRBJ2-5, with 7 bases matching TRBD1. V shed 0 bases, J shed 4 bases, and the junction held 6 bases outside the gene matches. Germline V gene lookup returns CDR1 SGHRS and CDR2 YFSETQ. The CDR3 totals 15 residues. The CDR3 loop is CASSLAVGGAETQYF. CDR3 DNA: TGCGCCAGCAGCTTGGCCGTAGGGGGCGCAGAGACCCAGTACTTC.

V is TRBV3-1 and J is TRBJ2-3, with 9 bases that match TRBD2. The CDR3 spans 17 residues. The germline gives CDR1 LGHDT, CDR2 YNNKEL (reference sequence). The ends lost 3 bases at V and 4 bases at J; junction bases unmatched: 11. The CDR3 spells CASSHSILAGASDTQYF. Here the CDR3 DNA reads TGTGCCAGCAGCCACTCAATACTAGCGGGTGCGTCAGATACGCAGTATTTT.

The chain couples TRBV6-5 to TRBJ2-5; 8 bases line up with TRBD1. The germline gives CDR1 MNHEY, CDR2 SVGAGI. The junction had 4 bases not matched to a gene; V was cut back by 2 bases and J by 2 bases. The CDR3 consists of 15 residues. DNA for the CDR3: TGTGCCAGCAGTTACACAGGGACAGGACAAGAGACCCAGTACTTC. It specifies CASSYTGTGQETQYF.

In nucleotides, the CDR3 is TGCGCCAGCAGCCAATTGACGGGGAGTATGGGCAATGAGCAGTTCTTC. The encoded protein is CASSQLTGSMGNEQFF. The chain is built from TRBV4-3 and TRBJ2-1; D perhaps matches TRBD2 (5 bases). Looked up from germline, CDR1 is LGHNA and CDR2 is YSLEER. V gave up 2 bases and J gave up 6 bases, with 17 bases separating them. The CDR3 is made up of 16 amino acids.

Many counts were recorded for this clonotype. The chain couples TRBV27 to TRBJ2-7; D is unresolved. V was trimmed by 3 bases and J by 3 bases, leaving 9 bases between them. This CDR3 is built from 13 residues. Looked up from germline, CDR1 is MNHEY and CDR2 is SMNVEV (reference sequence). CDR3 protein: CASSFGQLYEQYF. The CDR3 nucleotides are TGTGCCAGCAGTTTTGGGCAGCTCTACGAGCAGTACTTC.

In its sample, this clonotype was seen many times. This sequence joins TRBV9 and TRBJ2-7; 10 bases are shared with TRBD2. CDR1 is SGDLS, CDR2 YYNGEE, per germline. The V and J ends lost 3 bases and 2 bases, in that order; junction bases with no gene match: 11. This CDR3 is 17 amino acids long. CDR3 region: CASSAGLAEINAYEQYF. The CDR3 coding sequence is TGTGCCAGCAGCGCCGGACTAGCGGAAATCAACGCCTACGAGCAGTACTTC.

This clonotype was found many times. This chain joins TRBV12-3 or TRBV12-4 and TRBJ1-2, with 8 bases lining up with TRBD1. The V gene end was trimmed by 3 bases and the J gene end by 3 bases; junction bases not matched to a gene: 3. This CDR3 region has 14 residues. CDR3 in amino acids: CASSFWTGHYGYTF. The CDR3 nucleotides are TGTGCCAGCAGTTTCTGGACAGGGCACTATGGCTACACCTTC.

Many counts were recorded for this clonotype. The J gene is TRBJ2-1, the V gene TRBV29-1; D not resolved. V dropped 4 bases and J dropped 4 bases, with 5 bases sitting between them. The CDR3 loop spans 11 amino acids. The germline V gene encodes CDR1 SQVTM and CDR2 ANQGSEA. The CDR3 DNA is TGCAGCGTTGTGGGGTACAATGAGCAGTTCTTC. This translates into CSVVGYNEQFF.

This clonotype came up a few times. The CDR3 nucleotides are TGTGCCAGCAGTGAAGGGAGCATCCACGAGCAGTACTTC. It translates to CASSEGSIHEQYF. The chain uses TRBV6-1 and TRBJ2-7, with no clear D. The germline V gene encodes CDR1 MNHNS and CDR2 SASEGT. V shed 1 base and J shed 5 bases, with 9 bases lying between them. The CDR3 runs to 13 residues.

This clonotype was found a few times. V and J are TRBV10-1 and TRBJ2-3, with D hard to call. This CDR3 spans 14 amino acids. V lost 6 bases to trimming and J lost 0 bases, with 10 bases between them. From germline, CDR1 is WNHNN and CDR2 SYGVQD (reference sequence). CDR3 protein: CASSKRDSTDTQYF. As DNA, the CDR3 is TGCGCCAGCAGCAAGCGAGATAGCACAGATACGCAGTATTTT.